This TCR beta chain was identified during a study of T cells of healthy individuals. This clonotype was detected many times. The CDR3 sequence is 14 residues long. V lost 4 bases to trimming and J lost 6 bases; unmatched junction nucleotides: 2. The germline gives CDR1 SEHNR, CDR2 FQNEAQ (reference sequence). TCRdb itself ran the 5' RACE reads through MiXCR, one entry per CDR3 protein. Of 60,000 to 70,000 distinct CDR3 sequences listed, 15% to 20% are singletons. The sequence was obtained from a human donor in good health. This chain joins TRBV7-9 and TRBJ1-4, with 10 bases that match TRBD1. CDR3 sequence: CASSSGTGDEKLFF. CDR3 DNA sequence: TGTGCCAGCAGCTCCGGGACAGGGGATGAAAAACTGTTTTTT.